This passage covers 7 T cell receptor beta chains from one sample sequenced in a study of T cell changes during pregnancy in multiple sclerosis. Sequenced by immunoSEQ multiplex PCR; TCRdb stores in-frame clones only, minus some. The table has approximately 60,000 clones, about 91% seen once. This specimen consisted of peripheral blood, obtained before pregnancy. The receptors stem from a female donor with multiple sclerosis, enrolled in a pregnancy study.

The chain joins TRBV2 to TRBJ2-7, with 9 bases matching TRBD1. Germline V gene data show CDR1 as SNHLY and CDR2 as FYNNEI. The length of the CDR3 is 14 residues. After removal of 8 bases from V and 2 bases from J, the junction contained 7 bases not matched to a gene. CDR3 loop: CASGNRGLTYEQYF. CDR3 DNA sequence: TGTGCCAGCGGGAACAGGGGGCTTACCTACGAGCAGTACTTC.

This clone was picked up a small number of times. This sequence joins TRBV5-4 and TRBJ2-1; TRBD2 might be the D (6 bases). The germline CDR1 and CDR2 sequences are SGHNT and YYREEE (reference sequence). The CDR3 loop spans 16 amino acids. V dropped 2 bases and J dropped 5 bases, with 17 bases sitting between them. CDR3 sequence (DNA): TGTGCCAGCAGCTTCGGGGGAACCGGACGGAACAATGAGCAGTTCTTC. It yields the protein CASSFGGTGRNNEQFF.

The chain links TRBV7-8 to TRBJ2-5, with 12 positions matching TRBD2. The CDR3 covers 21 residues. V was clipped by 4 bases and J by 0 bases; unmatched bases: 18. CDR1 SGHVS and CDR2 FQNEAQ come from the germline V gene. Written as DNA, the CDR3 is TGTGCCAGCAGCTGGGACACTAGCGGGGGGACCGTGGATCGTTACCAAGAGACCCAGTACTTC. It yields the protein CASSWDTSGGTVDRYQETQYF.

J is TRBJ1-2 and V is TRBV19; 7 bases are shared with TRBD1. Germline CDR1 is LNHDA and CDR2 is SQIVND (reference sequence). This CDR3 has 15 amino acids. The V gene end was trimmed by 4 bases and the J gene end by 2 bases; junction bases not matched to a gene: 7. The CDR3 nucleotides read TGTGCCAGTAGTACCCAGGGGGGCGCAAACTATGGCTACACCTTC. This gives the protein CASSTQGGANYGYTF.

The chain is built from TRBV9 and TRBJ2-1; 11 bases match TRBD2. CDR1 and CDR2 from the germline V gene are SGDLS and YYNGEE. V shed 0 bases and J 5 bases; nucleotides not matched to a gene: 4. This CDR3 contains 16 residues. The CDR3 DNA is TGTGCCAGCAGCGTAGGTCTACTAGCGGGGGACAATGAGCAGTTCTTC. It translates to CASSVGLLAGDNEQFF.

CDR3 nucleotide sequence: TGTGCCAGCAGGGCCCCGGGACACCGCTCCTACGAGCAGTACTTC. This sequence encodes CASRAPGHRSYEQYF. This rearrangement joins TRBV27 to TRBJ2-7; a weak D match, TRBD1 (6 bases). The germline gives CDR1 MNHEY, CDR2 SMNVEV (reference sequence). Trimming left V 6 bases short and J 0 bases short, with 15 bases between. This CDR3 region has 15 residues.

J is TRBJ1-1 and V is TRBV7-6, with D possibly matching TRBD1 (5 bases). The germline gives CDR1 SGHVS, CDR2 FNYEAQ. CDR3 length: 14 residues. V gave up 5 bases and J gave up 0 bases, with 10 bases separating them. Written as DNA, the CDR3 is TGTGCCAGCAGCCGGGGGGGAATGAACACTGAAGCTTTCTTT. Translation: CASSRGGMNTEAFF.